This T cell receptor beta chain was documented in a study of blood T cell repertoires in COVID-19. Background on the study: T cells, B-cell-depleted T cells, or PBMCs supplied cDNA or gDNA.

This clone appeared once. The CDR3 length is 11 residues. Trimming left V 4 bases short and J 8 bases short, with 10 bases between. Germline CDR1 and CDR2: DFQATT and SNEGSKA (reference sequence). Produced via immunoSEQ multiplex PCR; TCRdb's table is partial and in-frame only. The profile shows fewer than 400,000 clones, 75% to 90% of them singletons. This TCR derives from a woman in her thirties who had been exposed to COVID-19. Specimen: PBMCs or T cells enriched from blood (not recorded which). The chain couples TRBV20-1 to TRBJ2-3; a possible D gene is TRBD2 (5 bases). In nucleotides, the CDR3 is TGCAGTGCTAAAGGTAGCGTTACGCAGTATTTT. Amino acid sequence: CSAKGSVTQYF.